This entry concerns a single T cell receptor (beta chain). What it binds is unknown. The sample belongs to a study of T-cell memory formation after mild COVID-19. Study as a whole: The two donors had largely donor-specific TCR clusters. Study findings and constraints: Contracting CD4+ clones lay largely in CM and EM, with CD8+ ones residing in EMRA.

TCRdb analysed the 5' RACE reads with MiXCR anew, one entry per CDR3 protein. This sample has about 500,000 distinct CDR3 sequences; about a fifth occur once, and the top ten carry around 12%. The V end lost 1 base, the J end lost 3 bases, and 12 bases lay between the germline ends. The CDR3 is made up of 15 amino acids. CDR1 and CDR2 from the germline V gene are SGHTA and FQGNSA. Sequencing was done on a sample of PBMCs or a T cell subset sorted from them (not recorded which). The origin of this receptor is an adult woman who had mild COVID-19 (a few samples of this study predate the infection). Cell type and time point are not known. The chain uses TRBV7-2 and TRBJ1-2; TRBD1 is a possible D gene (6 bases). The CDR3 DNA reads TGTGCCAGCAGCTTAGGTTCAGGGGTGGACTATGGCTACACCTTC. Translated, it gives CASSLGSGVDYGYTF.